This T cell receptor beta chain came from a study of cytomegalovirus exposure and HLA in healthy donors. Note on this clone: Its antigen is unknown.

Germline CDR1 reads LNHDA; CDR2 reads SQIVND (reference sequence). The V gene end was trimmed by 9 bases and the J gene end by 5 bases; junction bases not matched to a gene: 6. The CDR3 runs to 13 residues. General study findings and limits: Available immune exposure information was restricted to CMV serostatus only. With later analysis, a missense DCLRE1C variant became linked to TCR beta V- and J-gene trimming.

PCR amplification relied on 60 Vbeta primers (plus 13 Jbeta primers). Only in-frame clones appear in the TCRdb table, and some are missing; sequencing was by immunoSEQ multiplex PCR. This repertoire includes around 34,000 clones. The sequencing input was PBMCs. This sequence joins TRBV19 and TRBJ2-2, with 7 positions matching TRBD1. This TCR came from a woman between 40 and 55 years old in good health and CMV-seropositive. The CDR3 region is CASQGVGTGELFF. DNA for the CDR3: TGTGCCAGCCAGGGGGTTGGTACCGGGGAGCTGTTTTTT.